Described below is a single T cell receptor beta chain sequence and its context. Antigen: not known. This sample is drawn from a study of cytomegalovirus exposure and HLA in healthy donors. As for the study in general: In an earlier analysis, approximately 120 million unique TCR beta sequences were found from about 179 million T cells.

Whole-study findings and limits: Later analysis associated a missense DCLRE1C variant with TCR beta V- and J-gene trimming.

Germline CDR1 SGHVS, CDR2 FQNEAQ. CDR3 length: 18 amino acids. Trimming removed 1 base from V and 7 bases from J, with 25 bases in between. PCR used 60 Vbeta primers and 13 Jbeta primers. TCRdb keeps only in-frame clones here, not all; method: immunoSEQ multiplex PCR. The table includes more than 150,000 clones, more than 70% detected once. The chain is built from TRBV7-8 and TRBJ1-2, with unresolved D. The sequenced sample was PBMCs. This sequence was found in a girl aged 10 to 17 in good health and CMV-seropositive. DNA of the CDR3: TGTGCCAGCAGCTTAGGATCTTTACAGCACGGAGGGCCTTCTGGCTACACCTTC. This gives the protein CASSLGSLQHGGPSGYTF. The full variable domain, rest sourced from reference TRBV7-8 and TRBJ1-2, is GAGVSQSPRYKVAKRGQDVALRCDPISGHVSLFWYQQALGQGPEFLTYFQNEAQLDKSGLPSDRFFAERPEGSVSTLKIQRTQQEDSAVYLCASSLGSLQHGGPSGYTFGSGTRLTVV.